These 3 T cell receptor beta chains originate from one sample sequenced in a study of radiation and T cells in renal cell carcinoma (TCRdb year 2020). Taken with the paper, the label for time point translates to: baseline pretreatment blood. The treatment or condition tag for this specimen amounts to: 15 Gy SBRT to primary tumor, nephrectomy 4 weeks later. Library prep was done by the immunoSEQ multiplex PCR assay. TCRdb's version of the immuneACCESS table is confined to in-frame rearrangements and falls short of the full clone set. An unresolved V gene accounts for under half of the shortfall where checked; the remainder is of unknown origin. The sample has roughly 120,000 clones on record, roughly four fifths of them singletons. Approximately 3% of the sample comes from the top ten. This specimen was blood, taken from a patient whose treatment included radiotherapy and nephrectomy. The receptors here all came from a woman aged 55-69 years with renal cell carcinoma.

V usage is TRBV6-6 and J usage is TRBJ1-5; weak D call: TRBD1 (5 bases). This CDR3 region has 15 residues. The V gene's germline CDR1 is MNHNY and CDR2 SVGAGI (reference sequence). The V end was cut by 4 bases, the J end by 2 bases, with 12 bases between. The CDR3 nucleotides read TGTGCCAGCAGTTCCCAGGGATGGGGCAATCAGCCCCAGCATTTT. The encoded protein is CASSSQGWGNQPQHF.

V is TRBV9 and J is TRBJ2-2, with no clear D. CDR1 SGDLS and CDR2 YYNGEE come from the germline V gene. With 4 bases removed from V and 1 base from J, the gap between germline ends came to 11 bases. The CDR3 is 15 residues long. The CDR3 coding sequence is TGTGCCAGCAGCCTGCAACTACAGAACACCGGGGAGCTGTTTTTT. It specifies CASSLQLQNTGELFF.

The chain combines TRBV13 with TRBJ2-1; D not resolved. CDR1 PRHDT and CDR2 FYEKMQ come from the germline V gene (reference sequence). The V end was cut by 5 bases, the J end by 10 bases, with 27 bases between. The CDR3 extends over 17 amino acids. CDR3: CASSGVGLLTSMGEQFF. The CDR3 nucleotides read TGTGCCAGCAGCGGGGTGGGGTTATTAACCTCCATGGGGGAGCAGTTCTTC. Combining the CDR3 with reference TRBV13 and TRBJ2-1 gives the whole variable domain AAGVIQSPRHLIKEKRETATLKCYPIPRHDTVYWYQQGPGQDPQFLISFYEKMQSDKGSIPDRFSAQQFSDYHSELNMSSLELGDSALYFCASSGVGLLTSMGEQFFGPGTRLTVL.